A selection of T cell receptor beta chains follows, all from one sample in a study of OX40 agonist ivuxolimab in advanced cancers. Measured with immunoSEQ multiplex PCR; TCRdb has only the in-frame clones, and not every one. The sample carries about 72,000 clones, approximately 92% recorded once. Specimen: CD4+ or CD8+ T cells sorted from blood, collected in a trial of the OX40 agonist ivuxolimab. The source is an adult with an advanced solid tumor such as melanoma, head and neck, liver or kidney cancer. Both conserved end residues are part of each CDR3. The order of the fields is J gene, D gene, V gene, clone size, CDR3 protein, CDR3 DNA. The D gene is left open where the match is weak. A clone size is listed for some rows: how often the clone was seen (once, few, many), or a class if it is expanded.

j_call: TRBJ2-7; d_call: TRBD2; v_call: TRBV29-1; clone_size: NA; cdr3_aa: CSAPLGGREHIFEQYF; cdr3_nt: TGCAGCGCCCCGTTAGGTGGGCGGGAGCACATCTTCGAGCAGTACTTC
j_call: TRBJ2-5; d_call: TRBD1; v_call: TRBV6-1; clone_size: NA; cdr3_aa: CASRGGTGTGGARYF; cdr3_nt: TGTGCCAGCAGAGGAGGGACCGGGACAGGGGGCGCACGGTACTTC
j_call: TRBJ2-7; d_call: NA; v_call: TRBV5-1; clone_size: NA; cdr3_aa: CASSLASGAPSYEQYF; cdr3_nt: TGCGCCAGCAGCCTCGCGTCGGGGGCCCCCTCCTACGAGCAGTACTTC
j_call: TRBJ2-1; d_call: NA; v_call: TRBV7-2; clone_size: NA; cdr3_aa: CASSYIGTIIRNEQFF; cdr3_nt: TGTGCCAGCAGTTACATCGGGACAATTATTAGGAATGAGCAGTTCTTC
j_call: TRBJ2-1; d_call: NA; v_call: TRBV20-1; clone_size: NA; cdr3_aa: CSVPDNEQFF; cdr3_nt: TGCAGTGTACCCGACAATGAGCAGTTCTTC
j_call: TRBJ1-2; d_call: TRBD1; v_call: TRBV10-1; clone_size: once; cdr3_aa: CAIQGTDRDVGYGYTF; cdr3_nt: TGCGCCATCCAAGGTACAGACAGGGACGTCGGCTATGGCTACACCTTC
j_call: TRBJ2-2; d_call: NA; v_call: TRBV28; clone_size: NA; cdr3_aa: CASSFGDTGELFF; cdr3_nt: TGTGCCAGCAGTTTCGGAGATACCGGGGAGCTGTTTTTT
j_call: TRBJ2-7; d_call: TRBD1; v_call: TRBV19; clone_size: NA; cdr3_aa: CASSKGQGYEQYF; cdr3_nt: TGTGCCAGTAGTAAGGGACAGGGGTACGAGCAGTACTTC
j_call: TRBJ1-1; d_call: NA; v_call: TRBV10-3; clone_size: NA; cdr3_aa: CAISESGGALTEAFF; cdr3_nt: TGTGCCATCAGTGAGTCCGGGGGGGCCTTAACTGAAGCTTTCTTT
j_call: TRBJ1-2; d_call: TRBD1; v_call: TRBV5-1; clone_size: medium-sized; cdr3_aa: CASSLDGTGSNYGYTF; cdr3_nt: TGCGCCAGCAGCTTGGACGGGACAGGGTCTAACTATGGCTACACCTTC
j_call: TRBJ2-5; d_call: TRBD2; v_call: TRBV5-1; clone_size: NA; cdr3_aa: CASSLSSGGAGKTQYF; cdr3_nt: TGCGCCAGCAGCTTGTCTAGCGGGGGGGCAGGGAAGACCCAGTACTTC
j_call: TRBJ1-6; d_call: TRBD1; v_call: TRBV30; clone_size: NA; cdr3_aa: CAWTKQGLVNSPLHF; cdr3_nt: TGTGCCTGGACCAAACAGGGGTTAGTGAATTCACCCCTCCACTTT
j_call: TRBJ1-5; d_call: TRBD1; v_call: TRBV5-1; clone_size: NA; cdr3_aa: CASSPEGAAYQPQHF; cdr3_nt: TGCGCCAGCAGCCCCGAGGGGGCAGCCTATCAGCCCCAGCATTTT
j_call: TRBJ2-1; d_call: TRBD2; v_call: TRBV4-1; clone_size: once; cdr3_aa: CASSQDRLADNEQFF; cdr3_nt: TGCGCCAGCAGCCAAGATAGACTAGCGGACAATGAGCAGTTCTTC
j_call: TRBJ2-1; d_call: TRBD2; v_call: TRBV11-3; clone_size: NA; cdr3_aa: CASSSQRERRAYSSYNEQFF; cdr3_nt: TGTGCCAGCAGCTCACAGCGGGAGAGACGAGCCTACTCTTCCTACAATGAGCAGTTCTTC
j_call: TRBJ1-5; d_call: NA; v_call: TRBV30; clone_size: NA; cdr3_aa: CAWRAGPYSNQPQHF; cdr3_nt: TGTGCCTGGAGAGCCGGACCCTATAGCAATCAGCCCCAGCATTTT
j_call: TRBJ2-5; d_call: TRBD1; v_call: TRBV30; clone_size: NA; cdr3_aa: CAWSVGLGTGIQETQYF; cdr3_nt: TGTGCCTGGAGTGTAGGATTAGGGACAGGAATCCAAGAGACCCAGTACTTC
j_call: TRBJ2-7; d_call: TRBD1; v_call: TRBV13; clone_size: NA; cdr3_aa: CASGTGAYEQYF; cdr3_nt: TGTGCCAGCGGGACAGGAGCCTACGAGCAGTACTTC
j_call: TRBJ1-5; d_call: NA; v_call: TRBV7-9; clone_size: NA; cdr3_aa: CASSLEPRQPQHF; cdr3_nt: TGTGCCAGCAGCTTAGAACCCCGTCAGCCCCAGCATTTT
j_call: TRBJ1-1; d_call: TRBD1; v_call: TRBV5-3; clone_size: NA; cdr3_aa: CARNQPDRTGGRTEAFF; cdr3_nt: TGTGCCAGAAACCAACCCGATCGGACAGGGGGCCGCACTGAAGCTTTCTTT
j_call: TRBJ1-3; d_call: NA; v_call: TRBV9; clone_size: NA; cdr3_aa: CASSAGDGNTIYF; cdr3_nt: TGTGCCAGCAGCGCGGGCGATGGAAACACCATATATTTT
j_call: TRBJ1-2; d_call: NA; v_call: TRBV7-8; clone_size: NA; cdr3_aa: CASSFTVNYGYTF; cdr3_nt: TGTGCCAGCAGCTTTACAGTTAACTATGGCTACACCTTC
j_call: TRBJ1-1; d_call: NA; v_call: TRBV7-6; clone_size: NA; cdr3_aa: CASSAQENTEAFF; cdr3_nt: TGTGCCAGCAGCGCACAGGAAAACACTGAAGCTTTCTTT
j_call: TRBJ1-3; d_call: NA; v_call: TRBV11-2; clone_size: NA; cdr3_aa: CASSLGLWAAMASGNTIYF; cdr3_nt: TGTGCCAGCAGCTTAGGCTTGTGGGCAGCCATGGCCTCTGGAAACACCATATATTTT
j_call: TRBJ2-5; d_call: TRBD2; v_call: TRBV7-3; clone_size: NA; cdr3_aa: CASSSGLAGQETQYF; cdr3_nt: TGTGCCAGCAGCTCCGGACTAGCGGGCCAAGAGACCCAGTACTTC
j_call: TRBJ2-1; d_call: TRBD2; v_call: TRBV5-6; clone_size: NA; cdr3_aa: CASSLQREPYYSYNEQFF; cdr3_nt: TGTGCCAGCAGCTTGCAGCGGGAGCCTTACTACTCCTACAATGAGCAGTTCTTC
j_call: TRBJ2-7; d_call: NA; v_call: TRBV11-2; clone_size: NA; cdr3_aa: CASTGWGDEQYF; cdr3_nt: TGTGCCAGCACCGGGTGGGGGGACGAGCAGTACTTC
j_call: TRBJ1-2; d_call: NA; v_call: TRBV29-1; clone_size: NA; cdr3_aa: CSVPRWGVDGYTF; cdr3_nt: TGCAGCGTCCCCCGTTGGGGTGTGGATGGCTACACCTTC
j_call: TRBJ2-4; d_call: NA; v_call: TRBV19; clone_size: NA; cdr3_aa: CASSIDHGAGSAAKNIQYF; cdr3_nt: TGTGCCAGTAGTATAGATCATGGGGCAGGATCCGCAGCCAAAAACATTCAGTACTTC
j_call: TRBJ1-5; d_call: NA; v_call: TRBV6-1; clone_size: NA; cdr3_aa: CASSEVDGLDQPQHF; cdr3_nt: TGTGCCAGCAGTGAAGTGGATGGGTTGGATCAGCCCCAGCATTTT
j_call: TRBJ2-1; d_call: NA; v_call: TRBV2; clone_size: NA; cdr3_aa: CASMGMASRHNEQFF; cdr3_nt: TGTGCCAGCATGGGTATGGCTAGCAGACACAATGAGCAGTTCTTC
j_call: TRBJ2-7; d_call: TRBD1; v_call: TRBV5-4; clone_size: NA; cdr3_aa: CASSLQGFMYEQYF; cdr3_nt: TGTGCCAGCAGCCTACAGGGGTTTATGTACGAGCAGTACTTC
j_call: TRBJ2-1; d_call: NA; v_call: TRBV19; clone_size: NA; cdr3_aa: CASSTGLPQSEQFF; cdr3_nt: TGTGCCAGTAGTACGGGACTGCCACAATCAGAGCAGTTCTTC
j_call: TRBJ1-2; d_call: TRBD1; v_call: TRBV27; clone_size: NA; cdr3_aa: CASSPTGTPSYGYTF; cdr3_nt: TGTGCCAGCAGTCCGACAGGGACCCCCAGCTATGGCTACACCTTC
j_call: TRBJ1-1; d_call: NA; v_call: TRBV7-4; clone_size: NA; cdr3_aa: CASSLAGREAFF; cdr3_nt: TGTGCCAGCAGCTTAGCAGGGCGTGAAGCTTTCTTT
j_call: TRBJ1-3; d_call: NA; v_call: TRBV7-8; clone_size: NA; cdr3_aa: CASSLGRTVSGNTIYF; cdr3_nt: TGTGCCAGCAGCTTAGGCCGGACGGTGTCTGGAAACACCATATATTTT
j_call: TRBJ2-2; d_call: NA; v_call: TRBV19; clone_size: NA; cdr3_aa: CASTGKAGELFF; cdr3_nt: TGTGCCAGTACAGGGAAGGCCGGGGAGCTGTTTTTT
j_call: TRBJ2-1; d_call: TRBD2; v_call: TRBV11-3; clone_size: NA; cdr3_aa: CASSRILAGFYNEQFF; cdr3_nt: TGTGCCAGCAGCCGGATACTAGCGGGTTTCTACAATGAGCAGTTCTTC
j_call: TRBJ1-5; d_call: TRBD1; v_call: TRBV6-6; clone_size: NA; cdr3_aa: CASREDRGNQPQHF; cdr3_nt: TGTGCCAGCAGAGAGGACAGGGGCAATCAGCCCCAGCATTTT
j_call: TRBJ1-1; d_call: NA; v_call: TRBV7-9; clone_size: few; cdr3_aa: CASSLDMNTEAFF; cdr3_nt: TGTGCCAGCAGCTTGGATATGAACACTGAAGCTTTCTTT
j_call: TRBJ2-7; d_call: TRBD2; v_call: TRBV29-1; clone_size: NA; cdr3_aa: CSVNPLAGVGEQYF; cdr3_nt: TGCAGCGTTAACCCACTAGCGGGAGTGGGCGAGCAGTACTTC
j_call: TRBJ2-7; d_call: TRBD2; v_call: TRBV30; clone_size: NA; cdr3_aa: CAWSKREGLEYF; cdr3_nt: TGTGCCTGGAGTAAGAGGGAGGGCCTGGAGTACTTC
j_call: TRBJ2-7; d_call: NA; v_call: TRBV9; clone_size: NA; cdr3_aa: CASSTPTPGGEQYF; cdr3_nt: TGTGCCAGCAGCACCCCGACCCCAGGAGGCGAGCAGTACTTC
j_call: TRBJ2-7; d_call: NA; v_call: TRBV30; clone_size: once; cdr3_aa: CAWSPRRTYEQYF; cdr3_nt: TGTGCCTGGAGTCCCCGACGGACCTACGAGCAGTACTTC
j_call: TRBJ2-5; d_call: TRBD1; v_call: TRBV6-5; clone_size: NA; cdr3_aa: CASIGQGSETQYF; cdr3_nt: TGTGCCAGCATTGGACAGGGGTCAGAGACCCAGTACTTC
j_call: TRBJ2-3; d_call: NA; v_call: TRBV6-7; clone_size: NA; cdr3_aa: CARRSSGMSTDTQYF; cdr3_nt: TGTGCCCGTCGTTCGTCGGGGATGAGCACAGATACGCAGTATTTT
j_call: TRBJ2-7; d_call: TRBD2; v_call: TRBV5-6; clone_size: NA; cdr3_aa: CASSAGLAGGPQYF; cdr3_nt: TGTGCCAGCAGCGCGGGACTAGCGGGGGGGCCCCAGTACTTC
j_call: TRBJ1-2; d_call: NA; v_call: TRBV6-1; clone_size: NA; cdr3_aa: CASILDRPKRDGYTF; cdr3_nt: TGTGCCAGCATCCTAGACAGGCCGAAGAGAGATGGCTACACCTTC